This T cell receptor (beta chain) was captured in a study of OX40 agonist ivuxolimab in advanced cancers. Some clones are missing from TCRdb's copy, which holds only in-frame ones; the method was immunoSEQ multiplex PCR. The table includes 65,000 to 95,000 clones, approximately 92% detected once. Germline CDR1 reads MNHNS; CDR2 reads SASEGT. The CDR3 loop spans 14 amino acids. Trimming pared 6 bases from V and 3 bases from J, leaving 13 bases between. This material consisted of CD4+ or CD8+ T cells sorted from blood, taken in a trial of the OX40 agonist ivuxolimab. The rearrangement links TRBV6-1 to TRBJ2-3; no definite D call. This clonotype originated in an adult with an advanced solid tumor such as melanoma, head and neck, liver or kidney cancer. CDR3 coding DNA: TGTGCCAGCAGCCCTGTGACCCTGACAGATACGCAGTATTTT. As protein: CASSPVTLTDTQYF.